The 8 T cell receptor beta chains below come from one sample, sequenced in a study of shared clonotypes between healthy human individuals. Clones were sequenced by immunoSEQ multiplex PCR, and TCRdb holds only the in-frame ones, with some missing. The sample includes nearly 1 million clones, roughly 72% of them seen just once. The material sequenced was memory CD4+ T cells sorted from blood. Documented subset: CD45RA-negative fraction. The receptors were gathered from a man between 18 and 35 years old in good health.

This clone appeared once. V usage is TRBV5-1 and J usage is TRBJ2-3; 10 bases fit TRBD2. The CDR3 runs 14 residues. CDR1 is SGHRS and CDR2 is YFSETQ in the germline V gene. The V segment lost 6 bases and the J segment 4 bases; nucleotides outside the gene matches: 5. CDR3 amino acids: CASMSGGAADTQYF. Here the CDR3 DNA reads TGCGCCAGCATGAGCGGGGGGGCGGCAGATACGCAGTATTTT. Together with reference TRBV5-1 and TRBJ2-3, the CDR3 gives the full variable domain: KAGVTQTPRYLIKTRGQQVTLSCSPISGHRSVSWYQQTPGQGLQFLFEYFSETQRNKGNFPGRFSGRQFSNSRSEMNVSTLELGDSALYLCASMSGGAADTQYFGPGTRLTVL.

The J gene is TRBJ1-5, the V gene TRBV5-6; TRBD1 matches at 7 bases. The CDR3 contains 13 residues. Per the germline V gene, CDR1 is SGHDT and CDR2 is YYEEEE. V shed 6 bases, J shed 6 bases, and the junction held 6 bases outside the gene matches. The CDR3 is CASTQTGTQPQHF. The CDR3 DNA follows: TGTGCCAGCACCCAGACAGGGACTCAGCCCCAGCATTTT.

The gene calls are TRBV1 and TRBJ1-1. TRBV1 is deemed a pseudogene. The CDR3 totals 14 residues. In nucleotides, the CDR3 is TGCACCAGCAGCCAAGAGACGGATCGAACTGAAGCTTTCTTT. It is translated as CTSSQETDRTEAFF.

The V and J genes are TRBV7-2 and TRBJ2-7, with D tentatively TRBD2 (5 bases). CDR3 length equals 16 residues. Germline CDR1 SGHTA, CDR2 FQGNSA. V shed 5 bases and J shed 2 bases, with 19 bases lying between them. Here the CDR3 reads CASSLPRGSRTYEQYF. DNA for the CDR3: TGTGCCAGCAGCCTACCCCGGGGTAGCAGGACCTACGAGCAGTACTTC.

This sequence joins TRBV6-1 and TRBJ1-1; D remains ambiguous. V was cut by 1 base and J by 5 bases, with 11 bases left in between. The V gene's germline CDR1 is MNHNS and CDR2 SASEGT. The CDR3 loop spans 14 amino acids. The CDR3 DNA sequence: TGTGCCAGCAGTGAAGATGGAGGGAGAACTGAAGCTTTCTTT. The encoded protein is CASSEDGGRTEAFF.

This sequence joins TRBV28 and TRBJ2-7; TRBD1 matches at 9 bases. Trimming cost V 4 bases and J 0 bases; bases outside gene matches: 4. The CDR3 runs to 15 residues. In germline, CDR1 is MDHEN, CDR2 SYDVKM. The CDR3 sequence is CASSSTTGGSYEQYF. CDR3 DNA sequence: TGTGCCAGCAGTTCTACGACAGGGGGCTCCTACGAGCAGTACTTC. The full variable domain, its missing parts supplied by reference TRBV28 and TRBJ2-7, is DVKVTQSSRYLVKRTGEKVFLECVQDMDHENMFWYRQDPGLGLRLIYFSYDVKMKEKGDIPEGYSVSREKKERFSLILESASTNQTSMYLCASSSTTGGSYEQYFGPGTRLTVT.

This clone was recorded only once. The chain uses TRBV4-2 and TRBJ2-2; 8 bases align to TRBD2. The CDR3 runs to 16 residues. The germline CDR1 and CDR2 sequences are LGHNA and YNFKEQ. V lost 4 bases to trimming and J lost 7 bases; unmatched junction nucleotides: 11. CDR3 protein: CASSPGTSAPRGELFF. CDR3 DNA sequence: TGTGCCAGCAGCCCCGGGACTAGTGCCCCCCGCGGGGAGCTGTTTTTT.

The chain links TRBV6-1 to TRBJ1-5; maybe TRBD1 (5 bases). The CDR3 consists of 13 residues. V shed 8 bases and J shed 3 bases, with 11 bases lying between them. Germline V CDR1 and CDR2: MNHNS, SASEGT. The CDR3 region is CASGEGVNQPQHF. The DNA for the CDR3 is TGTGCCAGCGGAGAAGGGGTCAATCAGCCCCAGCATTTT.